The 8 T cell receptor beta chains presented below share a single source sample, sequenced in a study of lung T cells in sarcoidosis with Löfgren's syndrome. TCRdb called the reads again in MiXCR, with one record for every CDR3 protein. The profile shows 60,000 or so distinct CDR3 sequences, 21% of them singletons. Sequenced: CD4+ T cells from PBMCs. The receptors stem from a human donor with sarcoidosis (Löfgren's syndrome or another form), or a control subject (not recorded which).

This clonotype was seen at least ten times. The J gene is TRBJ2-3, the V gene TRBV2, with 10 bases identical to TRBD2. The V gene's germline CDR1 is SNHLY and CDR2 FYNNEI. This CDR3 has 15 amino acids. The V and J ends lost 5 bases and 7 bases, in that order; junction bases with no gene match: 9. The CDR3 DNA sequence: TGTGCCAGCAGTACAACTAGCGGGGATGGAAATACGCAGTATTTT. It translates to CASSTTSGDGNTQYF.

The CDR3 bases are TGCGCCAGCAGCCCCGTTTGGGGGGCGCAGGTAGAGACCCAGTACTTC. Translating it yields CASSPVWGAQVETQYF. The V and J genes are TRBV5-1 and TRBJ2-5; D is perhaps TRBD1 or TRBD2 (6 bases each). The CDR3 is 16 amino acids. Trimming left V 4 bases short and J 4 bases short, with 20 bases between. Germline V gene data show CDR1 as SGHRS and CDR2 as YFSETQ.

This clonotype was counted many times. The chain recombines TRBV29-1 with TRBJ2-7; TRBD1 aligns across 7 bases. Germline V CDR1 and CDR2: SQVTM, ANQGSEA. The CDR3 spans 14 residues. The J segment lost 4 bases and the V segment lost 5 bases, leaving 11 bases of the junction unmatched. CDR3 loop: CSVRLQGIGYEQYF. DNA of the CDR3: TGCAGCGTTCGGTTACAGGGGATTGGATACGAGCAGTACTTC.

V gene TRBV12-3 or TRBV12-4 combines with J gene TRBJ2-3; D is uncertain. Trimming stripped 11 bases from V and 6 bases from J, with 18 bases between. The CDR3 is 13 amino acids. CDR3 in DNA: TGTGCCTGCGGCCCCGACTGGGTTGATACGCAGTATTTT. Amino acid sequence: CACGPDWVDTQYF.

This clonotype was detected ten times or more. V gene TRBV6-1 combines with J gene TRBJ1-5; TRBD1 matches at 7 bases. Germline assignment: CDR1 MNHNS and CDR2 SASEGT. Trimming at V came to 4 bases and at J to 7 bases, leaving 10 bases not matched to a gene. The CDR3 extends over 15 amino acids. The CDR3 coding sequence is TGTGCCAGCAGTGTTGGGGAGGGGGCAGAGCAGCCCCAGCATTTT. It codes for CASSVGEGAEQPQHF.

Remarks on this clonotype: With a much larger clone just one base away, this may be a read error. The V call is TRBV28, the J call TRBJ2-7; D might be TRBD1 or TRBD2, each matching 5 bases. Germline CDR1 is MDHEN and CDR2 is SYDVKM. V lost 6 bases to trimming and J lost 1 base, with 13 bases between them. This CDR3 spans 14 amino acids. CDR3 sequence (DNA): TGTGCCAGCAGCCGCCCGGGACCATCCTACGAGCAGTACTTC. Its protein product is CASSRPGPSYEQYF. Together with reference TRBV28 and TRBJ2-7, the CDR3 gives the full variable domain: DVKVTQSSRYLVKRTGEKVFLECVQDMDHENMFWYRQDPGLGLRLIYFSYDVKMKEKGDIPEGYSVSREKKERFSLILESASTNQTSMYLCASSRPGPSYEQYFGPGTRLTVT.

This clonotype was seen a few times. The chain has TRBV20-1 and TRBJ2-7; 12 nucleotides match TRBD2. V was clipped by 5 bases and J by 3 bases; unmatched bases: 5. CDR1 DFQATT and CDR2 SNEGSKA come from the germline V gene (reference sequence). CDR3 length: 14 amino acids. CDR3 coding DNA: TGCAGTGCTGTCACTAGCGGGAGGAACTACGAGCAGTACTTC. Encoded protein: CSAVTSGRNYEQYF.

Details on this clonotype: This may come from a read error, since a much larger clone is one base off. The chain combines TRBV4-1 with TRBJ1-3; tentatively, D is TRBD1 (6 bases). V lost 5 bases and J 0 bases, leaving 17 bases between the germline ends. CDR3 length equals 17 residues. Germline V gives CDR1 MGHRA, CDR2 YSYEKL. CDR3 in amino acids: CASSARPGGLSGNTIYF. The CDR3 region has the DNA TGCGCCAGCAGCGCTCGCCCTGGGGGCCTCTCTGGAAACACCATATATTTT.